This paragraph reports one TCR beta chain. Its cognate antigen is unknown. These data originate in a study of OX40 agonist ivuxolimab in advanced cancers. Study in general: Partial responses were recorded for three patients, including one with hepatocellular carcinoma and two with cutaneous melanoma. General study points: Expanded clones were, on average, more numerous among CD8+ T cells than CD4+. In the 0.1 to 3.0 mg/kg range, CD4+ and CD8+ blood T cells had expanded clonally by week 6. Antigens targeted by the expanded peripheral T cells were not determined.

Sequencing used immunoSEQ multiplex PCR; TCRdb keeps in-frame clones, though not all of them. Of tens of thousands of clones detected, more than 85% appear once; the ten largest clones hold 3.5% to 4%. CDR1 and CDR2 (germline): MNHNS, SASEGT. The CDR3 loop spans 15 amino acids. J lost 2 bases, V lost 6 bases, and 6 bases had no gene match. The source of this sequence is an adult with an advanced solid tumor such as melanoma, head and neck, liver or kidney cancer. The sample in question was CD4+ or CD8+ T cells sorted from blood, obtained in a trial of the OX40 agonist ivuxolimab. The chain uses TRBV6-1 and TRBJ1-4, with 7 positions matching TRBD1. The CDR3: CASSLQGRTNEKLFF. The CDR3 DNA reads as TGTGCCAGCAGCCTACAGGGGCGCACTAATGAAAAACTGTTTTTT.